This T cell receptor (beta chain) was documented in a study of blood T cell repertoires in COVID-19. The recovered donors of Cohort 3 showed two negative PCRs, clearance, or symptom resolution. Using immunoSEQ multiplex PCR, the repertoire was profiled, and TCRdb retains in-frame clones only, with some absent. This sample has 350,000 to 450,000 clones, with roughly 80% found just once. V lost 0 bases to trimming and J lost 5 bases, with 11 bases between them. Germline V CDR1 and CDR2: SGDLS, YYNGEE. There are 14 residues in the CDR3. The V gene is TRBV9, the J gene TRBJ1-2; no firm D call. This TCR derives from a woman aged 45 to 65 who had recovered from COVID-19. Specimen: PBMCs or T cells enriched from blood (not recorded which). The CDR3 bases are TGTGCCAGCAGCGTAGGGCCGTTGATATATGGCTACACCTTC. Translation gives CASSVGPLIYGYTF.